A selection of T cell receptor beta chains follows, all from one sample in a study of control samples from healthy donors and cancer patients. TCRdb's copy holds only in-frame clones and misses some; the assay was immunoSEQ multiplex PCR. Among 70,000 to 100,000 clones listed, about 88% were seen once. Material: blood. These receptor sequences come from a woman aged 60-75 years in good health. The CDR3 runs from the conserved cysteine through the conserved F or W. Fields, in order: clone size, V gene, D gene, J gene, CDR3 DNA, CDR3 protein. The D gene is left open where the match is weak. Size values are once, few and many counts, or a class for expanded clones, and some rows have none.

abundance: -; v_gene: TRBV7-2; d_gene: TRBD1; j_gene: TRBJ1-4; CDR3nt: TGTGCCAGCAGCTCCTGGACAGGTTCTAATGAAAAACTGTTTTTT; CDR3aa: CASSSWTGSNEKLFF
abundance: -; v_gene: TRBV21-1; d_gene: -; j_gene: TRBJ1-5; CDR3nt: TGTGCCAGCAACCCCGTGGGCAATCAGCCCCAGCATTTT; CDR3aa: CASNPVGNQPQHF
abundance: once; v_gene: TRBV28; d_gene: -; j_gene: TRBJ1-1; CDR3nt: TGTGCCAGCCCTCTCCCCCTTCAGGCTGGGACTGAAGCTTTCTTT; CDR3aa: CASPLPLQAGTEAFF
abundance: -; v_gene: TRBV5-6; d_gene: TRBD1; j_gene: TRBJ2-3; CDR3nt: TGTGCCAGCAGCTTCTGGGACAGGAGCACAGATACGCAGTATTTT; CDR3aa: CASSFWDRSTDTQYF
abundance: few; v_gene: TRBV29-1; d_gene: -; j_gene: TRBJ2-5; CDR3nt: TGCAGCGTCGCTGTTGGCGGGGCCGGAACCCAGTACTTC; CDR3aa: CSVAVGGAGTQYF
abundance: once; v_gene: TRBV24-1; d_gene: -; j_gene: TRBJ2-1; CDR3nt: TGTGCCACCAGTGCTTTCGACACTGAGCAGTTCTTC; CDR3aa: CATSAFDTEQFF
abundance: -; v_gene: TRBV7-9; d_gene: -; j_gene: TRBJ2-5; CDR3nt: TGTGCCAGCAGCCTTTCTTGGCAGGAGACCCAGTACTTC; CDR3aa: CASSLSWQETQYF
abundance: -; v_gene: TRBV5-4; d_gene: TRBD2; j_gene: TRBJ2-1; CDR3nt: TGTGCCAGCAGCTTGGCCCCTAGCGGGGGCTATGAGCAGTTCTTC; CDR3aa: CASSLAPSGGYEQFF
abundance: once; v_gene: TRBV30; d_gene: -; j_gene: TRBJ2-7; CDR3nt: TGTGCCTGGAGTGTAGCCTGGAGTCGGCAGTACTTC; CDR3aa: CAWSVAWSRQYF
abundance: -; v_gene: TRBV5-1; d_gene: -; j_gene: TRBJ1-4; CDR3nt: TGCGCCAGCAGCTTGGTCCCGGGGGCAGGTGAAAAACTGTTTTTT; CDR3aa: CASSLVPGAGEKLFF
abundance: -; v_gene: TRBV20-1; d_gene: -; j_gene: TRBJ2-7; CDR3nt: TGCAGTGCTGGTGGCTTTAAACTCTACGAGCAGTACTTC; CDR3aa: CSAGGFKLYEQYF
abundance: -; v_gene: TRBV5-5; d_gene: -; j_gene: TRBJ1-2; CDR3nt: TGTGCCAGCAGCTTGACGGCAGGGGATAGGTATGGCTACACCTTC; CDR3aa: CASSLTAGDRYGYTF
abundance: -; v_gene: TRBV9; d_gene: -; j_gene: TRBJ1-1; CDR3nt: TGTGCCAGCAGCGTAGGAGTGAGGGACACTGAAGCTTTCTTT; CDR3aa: CASSVGVRDTEAFF
abundance: -; v_gene: TRBV4-1; d_gene: -; j_gene: TRBJ1-4; CDR3nt: TGCGCCAGCAGCCCGACCGGACACGTAAGAACTAATGAAAAACTGTTTTTT; CDR3aa: CASSPTGHVRTNEKLFF
abundance: -; v_gene: TRBV19; d_gene: -; j_gene: TRBJ1-2; CDR3nt: TGTGCCAGCAGCCGTAATGGGGCCCCCTATGGCTACACCTTC; CDR3aa: CASSRNGAPYGYTF
abundance: -; v_gene: TRBV5-4; d_gene: TRBD1; j_gene: TRBJ2-1; CDR3nt: TGTGCCAGCAGCAGCCGTACAGGGGCCGACAATGAGCAGTTCTTC; CDR3aa: CASSSRTGADNEQFF
abundance: -; v_gene: TRBV4-3; d_gene: -; j_gene: TRBJ1-3; CDR3nt: TGCGCCAGCAGCCAAAGACGATCCGGGTACGGAAACACCATATATTTT; CDR3aa: CASSQRRSGYGNTIYF
abundance: -; v_gene: TRBV28; d_gene: -; j_gene: TRBJ1-1; CDR3nt: TGTGCCAGCAGTTTTGGGTGGTCAGCACCTGAAGCTTTCTTT; CDR3aa: CASSFGWSAPEAFF
abundance: -; v_gene: TRBV27; d_gene: -; j_gene: TRBJ1-2; CDR3nt: TGTGCCAGCAGTTTAGGCACGGCCGGCTATGGCTACACCTTC; CDR3aa: CASSLGTAGYGYTF
abundance: -; v_gene: TRBV3-1/TRBV3-2; d_gene: -; j_gene: TRBJ1-1; CDR3nt: TGTGCCAGCAGCCAAGGAGGGGTTGGCACTGAAGCTTTCTTT; CDR3aa: CASSQGGVGTEAFF